This T cell receptor beta chain was captured in a study of blood T cell repertoires in COVID-19. Overall study: T cells, B-cell-depleted T cells, or PBMCs provided the cDNA or gDNA that served as material.

The V gene's germline CDR1 is SQVTM and CDR2 ANQGSEA. The CDR3 loop spans 15 amino acids. V was pared by 3 bases and J by 2 bases, with 15 bases between. Profiled with immunoSEQ multiplex PCR; TCRdb holds only in-frame clones, not every one. The sample gives 100,000 to 150,000 clones, approximately 80% of which show up once; about 9.6% is in the top ten. The sample consisted of peripheral blood. The V gene is TRBV29-1, the J gene TRBJ2-3; D is possibly TRBD1 (5 bases). The clonotype was recovered from a man between 35 and 55 years old with active or convalescent COVID-19. The CDR3 region is CSVDRESIFTDTQYF. The CDR3, as DNA: TGCAGCGTTGACAGGGAAAGTATTTTCACAGATACGCAGTATTTT.